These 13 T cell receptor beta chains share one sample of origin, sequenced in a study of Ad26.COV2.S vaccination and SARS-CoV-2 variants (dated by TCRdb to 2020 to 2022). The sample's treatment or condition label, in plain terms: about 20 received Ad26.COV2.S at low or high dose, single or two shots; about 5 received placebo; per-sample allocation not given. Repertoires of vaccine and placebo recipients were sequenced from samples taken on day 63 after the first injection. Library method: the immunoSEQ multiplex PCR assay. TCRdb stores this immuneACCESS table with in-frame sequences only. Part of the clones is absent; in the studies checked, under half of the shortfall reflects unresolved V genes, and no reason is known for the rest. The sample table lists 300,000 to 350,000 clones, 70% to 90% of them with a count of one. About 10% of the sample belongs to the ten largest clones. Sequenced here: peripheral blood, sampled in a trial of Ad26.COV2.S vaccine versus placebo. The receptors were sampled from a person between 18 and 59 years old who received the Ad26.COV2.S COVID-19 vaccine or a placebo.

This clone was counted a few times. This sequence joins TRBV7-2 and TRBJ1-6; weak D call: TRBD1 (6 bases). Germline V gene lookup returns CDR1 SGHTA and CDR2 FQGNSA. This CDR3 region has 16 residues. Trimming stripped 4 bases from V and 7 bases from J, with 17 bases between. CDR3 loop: CASSSRMTGYNSPLHF. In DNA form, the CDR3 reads TGTGCCAGCAGCTCCCGGATGACAGGATACAATTCACCCCTCCACTTT.

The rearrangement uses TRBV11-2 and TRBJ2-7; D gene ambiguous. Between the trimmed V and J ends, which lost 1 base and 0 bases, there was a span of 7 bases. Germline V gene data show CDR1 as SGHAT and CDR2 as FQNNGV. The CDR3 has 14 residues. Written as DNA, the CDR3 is TGTGCCAGCAGCTTAGGGCTGGGCTCCTACGAGCAGTACTTC. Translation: CASSLGLGSYEQYF.

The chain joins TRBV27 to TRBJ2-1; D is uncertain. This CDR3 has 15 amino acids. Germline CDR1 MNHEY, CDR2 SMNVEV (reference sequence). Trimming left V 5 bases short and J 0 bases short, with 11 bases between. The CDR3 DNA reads TGTGCCAGCAGTCCTAACAGCTTCTCCTACAATGAGCAGTTCTTC. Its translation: CASSPNSFSYNEQFF.

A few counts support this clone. CDR3 DNA sequence: TGTGCCAGCAGTTACTATCCACCTCCGGCCGAGCAGTACTTC. Translation: CASSYYPPPAEQYF. The V and J genes are TRBV6-6 and TRBJ2-7, with D hard to call. The germline CDR1 and CDR2 sequences are MNHNY and SVGAGI (reference sequence). This CDR3 has 14 residues. Trimming took 1 base from V and 6 from J, leaving 13 bases between them.

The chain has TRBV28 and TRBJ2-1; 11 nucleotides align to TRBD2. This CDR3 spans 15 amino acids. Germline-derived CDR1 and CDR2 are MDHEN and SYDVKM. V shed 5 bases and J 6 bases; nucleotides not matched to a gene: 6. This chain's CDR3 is CASSTGTSGGNEQFF. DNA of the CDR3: TGTGCCAGCAGTACCGGGACTAGCGGCGGCAATGAGCAGTTCTTC.

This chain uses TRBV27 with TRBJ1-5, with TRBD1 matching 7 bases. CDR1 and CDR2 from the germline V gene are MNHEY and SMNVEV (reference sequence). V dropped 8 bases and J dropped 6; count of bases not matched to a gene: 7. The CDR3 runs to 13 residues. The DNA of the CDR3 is TGTGCCAGCGGCGACAGGGCGGTTCAGCCCCAGCATTTT. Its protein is CASGDRAVQPQHF.

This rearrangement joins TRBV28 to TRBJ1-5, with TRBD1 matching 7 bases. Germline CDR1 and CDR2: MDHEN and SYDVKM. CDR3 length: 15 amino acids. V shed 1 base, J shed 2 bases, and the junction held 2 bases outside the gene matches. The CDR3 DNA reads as TGTGCCAGCAGTTTATCAGGGGGTGGCAATCAGCCCCAGCATTTT. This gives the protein CASSLSGGGNQPQHF.

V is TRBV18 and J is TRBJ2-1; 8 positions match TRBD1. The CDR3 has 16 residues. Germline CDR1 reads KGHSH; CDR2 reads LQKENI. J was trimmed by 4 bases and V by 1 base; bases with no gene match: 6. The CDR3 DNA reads TGTGCCAGCTCACCACGCCTCAGGGGGCTATACAATGAGCAGTTCTTC. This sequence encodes CASSPRLRGLYNEQFF.

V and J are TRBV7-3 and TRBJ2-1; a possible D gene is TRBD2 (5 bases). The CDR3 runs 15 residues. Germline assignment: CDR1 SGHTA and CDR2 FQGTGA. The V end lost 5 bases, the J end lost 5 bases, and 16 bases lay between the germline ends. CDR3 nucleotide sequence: TGTGCCAGCAGCAAAGAGCCTAGCAGACACAATGAGCAGTTCTTC. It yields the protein CASSKEPSRHNEQFF.

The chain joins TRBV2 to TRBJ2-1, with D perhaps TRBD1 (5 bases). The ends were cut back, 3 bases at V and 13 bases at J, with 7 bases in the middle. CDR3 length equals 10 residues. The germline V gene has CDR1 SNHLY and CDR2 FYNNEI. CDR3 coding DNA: TGTGCCAGCAGTGAGGGGCCTCAGTTCTTC. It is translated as CASSEGPQFF. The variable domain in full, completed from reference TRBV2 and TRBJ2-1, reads EPEVTQTPSHQVTQMGQEVILRCVPISNHLYFYWYRQILGQKVEFLVSFYNNEISEKSEIFDDQFSVERPDGSNFTLKIRSTKLEDSAMYFCASSEGPQFFGPGTRLTVL.

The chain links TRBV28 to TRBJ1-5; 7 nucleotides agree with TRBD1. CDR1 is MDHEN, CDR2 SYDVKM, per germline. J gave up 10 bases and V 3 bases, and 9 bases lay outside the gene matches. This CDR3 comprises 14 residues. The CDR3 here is CASSFGTATFPQHF. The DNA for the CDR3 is TGTGCCAGCAGTTTTGGGACAGCGACTTTTCCCCAGCATTTT. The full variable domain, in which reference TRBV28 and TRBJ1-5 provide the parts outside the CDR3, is DVKVTQSSRYLVKRTGEKVFLECVQDMDHENMFWYRQDPGLGLRLIYFSYDVKMKEKGDIPEGYSVSREKKERFSLILESASTNQTSMYLCASSFGTATFPQHFGDGTRLSIL.

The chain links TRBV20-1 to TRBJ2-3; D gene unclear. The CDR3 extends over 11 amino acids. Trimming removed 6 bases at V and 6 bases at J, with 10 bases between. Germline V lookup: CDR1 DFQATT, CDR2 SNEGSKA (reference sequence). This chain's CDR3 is CSASDVDTQYF. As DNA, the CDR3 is TGCAGTGCCAGTGACGTGGATACGCAGTATTTT.

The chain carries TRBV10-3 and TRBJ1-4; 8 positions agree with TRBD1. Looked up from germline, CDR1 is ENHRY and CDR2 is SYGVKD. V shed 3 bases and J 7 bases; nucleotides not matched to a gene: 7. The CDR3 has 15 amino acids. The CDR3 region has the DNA TGTGCCATCAGTGACCCGCAGGGGGCATCTGAAAAACTGTTTTTT. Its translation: CAISDPQGASEKLFF.